Below, 23 T cell receptor beta chains from the same sample are listed, as sequenced in a study of OX40 agonist ivuxolimab in advanced cancers. Sequencing used immunoSEQ multiplex PCR; TCRdb keeps in-frame clones, though not all of them. In the table there are roughly 23,000 clones, around nine tenths of which are singletons. The material was CD4+ or CD8+ T cells sorted from blood, obtained in a trial of the OX40 agonist ivuxolimab. Source of these receptors: an adult with an advanced solid tumor such as melanoma, head and neck, liver or kidney cancer.

This chain connects TRBV11-3 to TRBJ2-1; the D gene is possibly TRBD2 (6 bases). Germline lookup yields CDR1 SGHNT and CDR2 YENEEA. V was cut by 1 base and J by 2 bases, with 9 bases left in between. The CDR3 contains 15 residues. In DNA, the CDR3 is TGTGCCAGCAGCTTAGTCAGCGGGCCCTACAATGAGCAGTTCTTC. Amino acids: CASSLVSGPYNEQFF.

The chain recombines TRBV15 with TRBJ2-7, with 11 bases fitting TRBD2. The CDR3 extends over 14 amino acids. Germline V lookup: CDR1 LNHNV, CDR2 YYDKDF (reference sequence). V shed 3 bases, J shed 7 bases, and the junction held 5 bases outside the gene matches. The CDR3 protein is CATSRASGRNEQYF. CDR3 in DNA: TGTGCCACCAGCAGGGCTAGCGGGAGGAATGAGCAGTACTTC.

V gene TRBV9 combines with J gene TRBJ2-3; 12 nucleotides line up with TRBD2. The J segment lost 1 base and the V segment lost 3 bases, leaving 3 bases of the junction unmatched. The CDR3 extends over 16 amino acids. In germline, CDR1 is SGDLS, CDR2 YYNGEE. CDR3 sequence reads: CASSARTSGGTDTQYF. The DNA for the CDR3 is TGTGCCAGCAGCGCCAGGACTAGCGGGGGCACAGATACGCAGTATTTT.

This chain joins TRBV18 and TRBJ2-7, with TRBD2 identical over 7 bases. From germline, CDR1 is KGHSH and CDR2 LQKENI. This CDR3 is 17 amino acids long. The junction had 15 bases not matched to a gene; V was cut back by 6 bases and J by 1 base. CDR3: CASSSYVGLAASYEQYF. CDR3 bases: TGTGCCAGCTCGTCCTACGTCGGGCTAGCGGCTTCCTACGAGCAGTACTTC.

The rearrangement links TRBV10-2 to TRBJ2-7; D is ambiguous. The germline V gene has CDR1 WSHSY and CDR2 SAAADI. V lost 3 bases, J lost 3 bases, and 6 bases lay in between. This CDR3 spans 12 amino acids. DNA for the CDR3: TGCGCCAGCAGTGAAACCGGCTACGAGCAGTACTTC. Translation: CASSETGYEQYF.

The chain carries TRBV5-5 and TRBJ2-5, with D perhaps TRBD2 (6 bases). V gave up 0 bases and J gave up 5 bases, with 11 bases separating them. The CDR3 loop spans 14 amino acids. Per the germline V gene, CDR1 is SGHKS and CDR2 is YYEKEE (reference sequence). Written as DNA, the CDR3 is TGTGCCAGCAGCTTGGTCGGGAGTTGGGAGACCCAGTACTTC. Translated, it gives CASSLVGSWETQYF.

The genes are TRBV7-2 and TRBJ1-1, with a weak D call TRBD1 (6 bases). Germline CDR1 reads SGHTA; CDR2 reads FQGNSA. V was cut by 3 bases and J by 0 bases, with 14 bases left in between. The CDR3 consists of 16 residues. CDR3 DNA: TGTGCCAGCAGCTTCGCGACAGGAGCCATGAACACTGAAGCTTTCTTT. Amino acid sequence: CASSFATGAMNTEAFF.

The chain employs TRBV4-3 and TRBJ2-7, with D possibly TRBD2 on 6 matching bases. The CDR3 covers 15 residues. The germline CDR1 and CDR2 sequences are LGHNA and YSLEER. Between the trimmed V and J ends, which lost 0 bases and 4 bases, there was a span of 13 bases. Here the CDR3 reads CASSQEEREWYEQYF. The CDR3 DNA reads as TGCGCCAGCAGCCAAGAGGAACGGGAGTGGTACGAGCAGTACTTC.

By its share, this clone is large. The chain recombines TRBV13 with TRBJ2-1; TRBD1 is a possible D gene (6 bases). V was cut by 5 bases and J by 3 bases, with 11 bases left in between. The CDR3 is 14 amino acids. Per the germline V gene, CDR1 is PRHDT and CDR2 is FYEKMQ (reference sequence). CDR3: CASSEDRSYNEQFF. The DNA of the CDR3 is TGTGCCAGCAGCGAGGACAGAAGCTACAATGAGCAGTTCTTC.

The chain combines TRBV2 with TRBJ2-2; 10 nucleotides align to TRBD2. Germline V gene sequence: CDR1 SNHLY, CDR2 FYNNEI. The V segment lost 4 bases and the J segment 6 bases; nucleotides outside the gene matches: 5. CDR3 size: 15 residues. The CDR3 DNA reads as TGTGCCAGCAGTGTACTAGCGGGACAAGCCGGGGAGCTGTTTTTT. Residues: CASSVLAGQAGELFF.

This clone occurred once. The gene calls are TRBV4-1 and TRBJ2-1, with 10 bases identical to TRBD2. CDR3 size: 19 residues. Germline-derived CDR1 and CDR2 are MGHRA and YSYEKL. After removal of 0 bases from V and 5 bases from J, the junction contained 13 bases not matched to a gene. The CDR3 spells CASSQDFQVSGRADNEQFF. As DNA, the CDR3 is TGCGCCAGCAGCCAAGATTTTCAGGTCAGCGGGAGGGCCGACAATGAGCAGTTCTTC.

The chain has TRBV29-1 and TRBJ2-2, with unresolved D. Germline V gene data show CDR1 as SQVTM and CDR2 as ANQGSEA. Trimming cost V 7 bases and J 3 bases, with 9 bases left between them. This CDR3 has 12 residues. Written as DNA, the CDR3 is TGCAGCGCCTTACAAGACACCGGGGAGCTGTTTTTT. Amino acid sequence: CSALQDTGELFF.

This clone has more than one count but fewer than ten. The chain links TRBV10-3 to TRBJ2-7; tentatively, D is TRBD2 (7 bases). V lost 2 bases to trimming and J lost 0 bases, with 17 bases between them. This CDR3 has 17 residues. Germline V gene sequence: CDR1 ENHRY, CDR2 SYGVKD. The CDR3: CAISEPSRGASSYEQYF. Written as DNA, the CDR3 is TGTGCCATCAGTGAGCCGAGTCGGGGGGCCTCCTCCTACGAGCAGTACTTC.

J is TRBJ1-1 and V is TRBV7-9, with 7 bases fitting TRBD1. J gave up 8 bases and V 5 bases, and 8 bases lay outside the gene matches. The germline gives CDR1 SEHNR, CDR2 FQNEAQ (reference sequence). The CDR3 is made up of 13 amino acids. The CDR3 DNA reads as TGTGCCAGCAGCCTCCCGGGAGGGGGCGAAGCTTTCTTT. Translated: CASSLPGGGEAFF.

The chain combines TRBV29-1 with TRBJ2-7; D is unclear. The CDR3 is 15 residues long. Trimming left V 2 bases short and J 1 base short, with 15 bases between. Looked up from germline, CDR1 is SQVTM and CDR2 is ANQGSEA. The CDR3 bases are TGCAGCGTTGAACTTTTTGAGACCCCTTCCTACGAGCAGTACTTC. Its protein product is CSVELFETPSYEQYF.

This chain connects TRBV5-1 to TRBJ2-1; weak D call: TRBD2 (5 bases). CDR3 length: 16 amino acids. V was shortened by 0 bases and J by 0 bases, with 10 bases between the two germline ends. Germline V gene lookup returns CDR1 SGHRS and CDR2 YFSETQ. The CDR3, as DNA: TGCGCCAGCAGCTTGGATAGGACTGGCTCCTACAATGAGCAGTTCTTC. Translated, it gives CASSLDRTGSYNEQFF.

This chain joins TRBV10-2 and TRBJ2-6; 7 positions agree with TRBD2. Looked up from germline, CDR1 is WSHSY and CDR2 is SAAADI. The CDR3 is made up of 15 amino acids. The junction had 8 bases not matched to a gene; V was cut back by 8 bases and J by 4 bases. This CDR3 is CASALGGNGANVLTF. CDR3 nucleotide sequence: TGCGCCAGCGCCCTGGGGGGGAACGGGGCCAACGTCCTGACTTTC.

The chain joins TRBV19 to TRBJ1-1, with a possible D match to TRBD1 (6 bases). The CDR3 loop spans 13 amino acids. Trimming removed 0 bases at V and 8 bases at J, with 10 bases between. Germline CDR1 reads LNHDA; CDR2 reads SQIVND (reference sequence). The CDR3 is CASSIDLTGEAFF. CDR3 coding DNA: TGTGCCAGTAGTATAGATCTCACAGGGGAAGCTTTCTTT.

The V and J genes are TRBV13 and TRBJ2-7; D ambiguous. Germline V gene data show CDR1 as PRHDT and CDR2 as FYEKMQ (reference sequence). V shed 7 bases and J shed 3 bases, with 16 bases lying between them. The length of the CDR3 is 14 residues. CDR3: CASTAPPRSYEQYF. CDR3 nucleotide sequence: TGTGCCAGCACCGCCCCCCCGCGGAGCTACGAGCAGTACTTC.

J is TRBJ2-7 and V is TRBV5-1; D is unclear. The V and J ends lost 7 bases and 0 bases respectively, with 14 bases between them. CDR1 and CDR2 (germline): SGHRS, YFSETQ. The CDR3 is 14 residues long. Here the CDR3 reads CASALKDGSYEQYF. The CDR3 nucleotides are TGCGCCAGCGCCCTGAAGGACGGCTCCTACGAGCAGTACTTC.

This chain links TRBV27 with TRBJ2-7; no reliable D call. The CDR3 contains 11 residues. V was trimmed by 4 bases and J by 0 bases, leaving 1 base between them. Germline CDR1 and CDR2: MNHEY and SMNVEV (reference sequence). CDR3 loop: CASSSSYEQYF. CDR3 coding DNA: TGTGCCAGCAGTTCCTCCTACGAGCAGTACTTC.

The chain links TRBV10-3 to TRBJ2-3; unclear D gene. This CDR3 is built from 15 residues. Trimming shortened V by 2 bases and J by 5 bases, and 14 bases separated the two germline ends. Germline CDR1 is ENHRY and CDR2 is SYGVKD. CDR3 in amino acids: CAISEPDRRIDTQYF. CDR3 DNA sequence: TGTGCCATCAGTGAGCCAGATCGGCGTATAGATACGCAGTATTTT.

V and J are TRBV5-1 and TRBJ1-1; D gene ambiguous. Trimming stripped 2 bases from V and 5 bases from J, with 7 bases between. The CDR3 has 12 amino acids. Germline V gene lookup returns CDR1 SGHRS and CDR2 YFSETQ. The CDR3 coding sequence is TGCGCCAGCAGCTTAGGGTGGACTGAAGCTTTCTTT. Encoded protein: CASSLGWTEAFF.